The rows below give T cell receptor beta chains drawn from one sample of a study of shared T cell receptors in the human thymus. Data came from immunoSEQ multiplex PCR; TCRdb stores just in-frame clones and leaves some out. Found here are some 760,000 clones, approximately 85% of them singletons; the top ten hold roughly 0.01%. These data also formed part of another study, on human thymus T cells.

The specimen was thymocytes. All receptors derive from a girl under three years old with a congenital heart defect. Both conserved end residues are part of each CDR3. Each record gives: clone size, J gene, D gene, V gene, CDR3 protein, CDR3 DNA. D genes are given only for firm matches. Size values are once, few and many counts, or a class for expanded clones, and some rows have none.

NA TRBJ2-7 TRBD2 TRBV27 CASSLSAGTSGSYEQYF TGTGCCAGCAGTTTATCCGCCGGGACTAGCGGTTCCTACGAGCAGTACTTC
NA TRBJ1-4 NA TRBV15 CATRPLVATNEKLFF TGTGCCACCAGGCCCCTAGTCGCAACTAATGAAAAACTGTTTTTT
NA TRBJ1-4 TRBD1 TRBV19 CASRIGDRGLFSPWSNEKLFF TGTGCCAGTAGGATTGGGGACAGGGGGCTTTTTAGCCCCTGGTCTAATGAAAAACTGTTTTTT
NA TRBJ2-7 TRBD1 TRBV9 CASSVVSTGGCYEQYF TGTGCCAGCAGCGTCGTGTCCACAGGGGGCTGCTACGAGCAGTACTTC
NA TRBJ1-2 NA TRBV4-3 CASSPQTGRGATGYGYTF TGCGCCAGCAGCCCCCAAACCGGTCGCGGCGCCACGGGTTATGGCTACACCTTC
NA TRBJ2-5 TRBD2 TRBV4-3 CASSPTRLAGGVKQETQYF TGCGCCAGCAGCCCCACCAGGCTAGCGGGGGGGGTAAAACAAGAGACCCAGTACTTC
NA TRBJ2-7 NA TRBV6-1 CASSEARDYEQYF TGTGCCAGCAGTGAAGCGCGGGATTACGAGCAGTACTTC
few TRBJ1-1 TRBD1 TRBV18 CASSPVQGENTEAFF TGTGCCAGCTCACCAGTTCAGGGGGAGAACACTGAAGCTTTCTTT
few TRBJ1-1 NA TRBV4-1 CASSQEALRGNTEAFF TGCGCCAGCAGCCAAGAAGCTCTCAGGGGGAACACTGAAGCTTTCTTT
NA TRBJ2-7 NA TRBV4-1 CASSQDLAGDGTLSYEQYF TGCGCCAGCAGCCAAGATCTGGCAGGGGATGGGACCCTCTCCTACGAGCAGTACTTC
NA TRBJ1-5 NA TRBV6-1 CASSAPRDHQPQHF TGTGCCAGCAGTGCCCCCCGGGATCATCAGCCCCAGCATTTT